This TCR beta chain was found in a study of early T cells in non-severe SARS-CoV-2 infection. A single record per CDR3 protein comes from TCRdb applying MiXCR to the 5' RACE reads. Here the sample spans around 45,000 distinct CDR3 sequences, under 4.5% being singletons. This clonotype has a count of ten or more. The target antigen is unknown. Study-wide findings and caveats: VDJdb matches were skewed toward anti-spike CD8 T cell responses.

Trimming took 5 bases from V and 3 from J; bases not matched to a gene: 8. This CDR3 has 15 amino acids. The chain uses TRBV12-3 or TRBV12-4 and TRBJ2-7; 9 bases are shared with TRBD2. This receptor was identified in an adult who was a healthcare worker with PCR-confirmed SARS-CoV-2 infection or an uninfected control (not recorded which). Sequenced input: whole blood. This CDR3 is CASSRSGGQIYEQYF. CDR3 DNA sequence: TGTGCCAGCAGTCGTAGCGGGGGCCAGATCTACGAGCAGTACTTC.